This T cell receptor beta chain originates from a study of blood T cell repertoires in COVID-19. The germline V gene has CDR1 MRHNA and CDR2 SNTAGT. V lost 2 bases and J lost 0, with 9 bases in between. The CDR3 covers 15 residues. TCRdb's copy holds only in-frame clones and misses some; the assay was immunoSEQ multiplex PCR. The table lists around 200,000 clones, about nine tenths of them singletons, with approximately 0.69% in the top ten. This TCR was recovered from a man aged 40-49 years with acute or convalescent COVID-19. The chain has TRBV6-4 and TRBJ2-3, with TRBD1 as a possible D gene (6 bases). The sequencing sample was made of peripheral blood. As DNA, the CDR3 is TGTGCCAGCAGTGACAGGGGGACCAGCACAGATACGCAGTATTTT. It encodes CASSDRGTSTDTQYF.